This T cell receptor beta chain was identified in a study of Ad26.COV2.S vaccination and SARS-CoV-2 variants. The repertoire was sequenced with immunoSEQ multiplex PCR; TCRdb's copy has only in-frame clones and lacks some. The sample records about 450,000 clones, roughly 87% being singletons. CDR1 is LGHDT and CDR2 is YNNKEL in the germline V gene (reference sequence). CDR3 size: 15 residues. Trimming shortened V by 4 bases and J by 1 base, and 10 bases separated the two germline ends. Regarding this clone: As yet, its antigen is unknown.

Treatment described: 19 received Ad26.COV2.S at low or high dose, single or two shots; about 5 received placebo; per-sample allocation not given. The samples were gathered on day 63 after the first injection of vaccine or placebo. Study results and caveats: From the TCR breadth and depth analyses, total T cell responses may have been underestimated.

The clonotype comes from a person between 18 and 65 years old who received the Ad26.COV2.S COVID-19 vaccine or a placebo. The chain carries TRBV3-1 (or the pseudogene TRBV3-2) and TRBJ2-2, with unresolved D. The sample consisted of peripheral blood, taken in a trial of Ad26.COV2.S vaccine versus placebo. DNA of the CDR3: TGTGCCAGCAGCCCTTGGCTCCAGAACACCGGGGAGCTGTTTTTT. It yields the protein CASSPWLQNTGELFF.